The 11 T cell receptor beta chains below come from one sample, sequenced in a study of CD8+CD57+ T cells in acquired aplastic anemia. Genomic DNA provided the template from which TCR beta VDJ and CDR3 profiles were obtained. TCRdb re-called the reads with MiXCR, one entry per CDR3 protein. Among about 180,000 distinct CDR3 sequences listed, roughly 48% were seen once. Selection for sequencing was limited to patients who had shown CD8+CD57+ cell expansion by flow cytometry. Sequenced: sorted CD4+, CD8+, or CD8+CD57+ T cells (not recorded which) from PBMCs. All receptors derive from a human donor with aplastic anemia.

The chain uses TRBV11-2 and TRBJ2-4; D remains unclear. Trimming shortened V by 1 base and J by 11 bases, and 12 bases separated the two germline ends. Germline V gives CDR1 SGHAT, CDR2 FQNNGV. The CDR3 contains 13 residues. This chain's CDR3 is CASSLGRFGVQYF. DNA for the CDR3: TGTGCCAGCAGCTTAGGTCGATTCGGCGTTCAGTACTTC.

The chain carries TRBV25-1 and TRBJ1-1, with a possible D match to TRBD1 (6 bases). The V gene's germline CDR1 is MGHDK and CDR2 SYGVNS. The germline V and J ends were trimmed by 0 bases and 9 bases, with 14 bases remaining between them. The length of the CDR3 is 14 residues. The CDR3 loop is CASSEYGGPVKAFF. The CDR3, as DNA: TGTGCCAGCAGTGAATATGGGGGGCCGGTGAAAGCTTTCTTT. Variable domain in full (rest from reference TRBV25-1 and TRBJ1-1): EADIYQTPRYLVIGTGKKITLECSQTMGHDKMYWYQQDPGMELHLIHYSYGVNSTEKGDLSSESTVSRIRTEHFPLTLESARPSHTSQYLCASSEYGGPVKAFFGQGTRLTVV.

With regard to this clonotype: Mismatch with germline at one junction end may stem from a read error. The V gene is TRBV7-8, the J gene TRBJ2-2; the D call may be TRBD1 or TRBD2 (5 bases each). Germline V gene lookup returns CDR1 SGHVS and CDR2 FQNEAQ. The CDR3 has 10 residues. In DNA form, the CDR3 reads TGTGCCAGCAGCTTAGAGTTTGGGGGTTTT. Its protein product is CASSLEFGGF.

There are many counts of this clonotype. CDR3 nucleotide sequence: TGTGCCAGCAGCCAAGAGATTATTTCACCCCTCCACTTT. Its translation is CASSQEIISPLHF. This chain connects TRBV3-1 to TRBJ1-6; the D is unclear. Germline V gives CDR1 LGHDT, CDR2 YNNKEL (reference sequence). Deletions cut 0 bases from V and 9 bases from J, with 6 bases between. The CDR3 contains 13 residues.

This clonotype has only a few counts. This rearrangement joins TRBV15 to TRBJ1-3, with D possibly being TRBD1 (5 bases). The CDR3 contains 16 residues. CDR1 LNHNV and CDR2 YYDKDF come from the germline V gene (reference sequence). V shed 4 bases and J shed 0 bases, with 13 bases lying between them. The CDR3 loop is CATSTGTGLSGNTIYF. The CDR3 DNA reads TGTGCCACCAGCACCGGCACAGGCCTCTCTGGAAACACCATATATTTT.

The V and J genes are TRBV10-3 and TRBJ2-1; D gene unclear. Germline V gives CDR1 ENHRY, CDR2 SYGVKD. V lost 2 bases and J 7 bases, leaving 3 bases between the germline ends. The CDR3 is 11 amino acids. CDR3 loop: CAISERNEQFF. In DNA, the CDR3 is TGTGCCATCAGTGAGCGGAATGAGCAGTTCTTC.

CDR3 loop: CSPRTGQGAETQYF. CDR3 in DNA: TGCAGCCCTAGAACGGGACAGGGGGCGGAGACCCAGTACTTC. The chain links TRBV29-1 to TRBJ2-5; 12 bases align to TRBD1. This CDR3 is 14 amino acids long. V shed 8 bases and J 5 bases; nucleotides not matched to a gene: 9. CDR1 is SQVTM and CDR2 is ANQGSEA in the germline V gene. Using reference TRBV29-1 and TRBJ2-5 for the parts outside the CDR3, the full variable domain is SAVISQKPSRDICQRGTSLTIQCQVDSQVTMMFWYRQQPGQSLTLIATANQGSEATYESGFVIDKFPISRPNLTFSTLTVSNMSPEDSSIYLCSPRTGQGAETQYFGPGTRLLVL.

The V gene is TRBV9, the J gene TRBJ2-4; D is ambiguous. CDR1 SGDLS and CDR2 YYNGEE come from the germline V gene. V lost 0 bases and J lost 8, with 12 bases in between. The CDR3 totals 14 residues. The DNA for the CDR3 is TGTGCCAGCAGCGTAGGACGGACCATGGACATTCAGTACTTC. Residues: CASSVGRTMDIQYF.

CDR3 DNA: TGTGCCAGTAGTATAGGCGGACAGACCACTGGAAACACCATATATTTT. Translated, it gives CASSIGGQTTGNTIYF. The V gene is TRBV19, the J gene TRBJ1-3; a weak D match, TRBD1 (6 bases). With 1 base removed from V and 2 bases from J, the gap between germline ends came to 12 bases. Germline lookup yields CDR1 LNHDA and CDR2 SQIVND (reference sequence). This CDR3 has 16 residues. Together with reference TRBV19 and TRBJ1-3, the CDR3 gives the full variable domain: DGGITQSPKYLFRKEGQNVTLSCEQNLNHDAMYWYRQDPGQGLRLIYYSQIVNDFQKGDIAEGYSVSREKKESFPLTVTSAQKNPTAFYLCASSIGGQTTGNTIYFGEGSWLTVV.

Ten or more counts support this clonotype. This chain links TRBV4-1 with TRBJ2-5, with 7 nucleotides matching TRBD2. The germline V gene encodes CDR1 MGHRA and CDR2 YSYEKL. With 3 bases clipped from V and 5 bases from J, the junction kept 9 bases outside the gene matches. This CDR3 has 15 residues. CDR3 DNA sequence: TGCGCCAGCAGCCATGGACTAGGGGCTGGTGAGACCCAGTACTTC. Its translation: CASSHGLGAGETQYF.

This clonotype was recorded at least ten times. V gene TRBV7-9 combines with J gene TRBJ2-2; no reliable D call. The CDR3 runs to 16 residues. Deletions cut 1 base from V and 3 bases from J, with 12 bases between. Germline values: CDR1 SEHNR, CDR2 FQNEAQ (reference sequence). The CDR3 nucleotides are TGTGCCAGCAGCTTAGGCAGGAGAGTAGACACCGGGGAGCTGTTTTTT. Encoded protein: CASSLGRRVDTGELFF.